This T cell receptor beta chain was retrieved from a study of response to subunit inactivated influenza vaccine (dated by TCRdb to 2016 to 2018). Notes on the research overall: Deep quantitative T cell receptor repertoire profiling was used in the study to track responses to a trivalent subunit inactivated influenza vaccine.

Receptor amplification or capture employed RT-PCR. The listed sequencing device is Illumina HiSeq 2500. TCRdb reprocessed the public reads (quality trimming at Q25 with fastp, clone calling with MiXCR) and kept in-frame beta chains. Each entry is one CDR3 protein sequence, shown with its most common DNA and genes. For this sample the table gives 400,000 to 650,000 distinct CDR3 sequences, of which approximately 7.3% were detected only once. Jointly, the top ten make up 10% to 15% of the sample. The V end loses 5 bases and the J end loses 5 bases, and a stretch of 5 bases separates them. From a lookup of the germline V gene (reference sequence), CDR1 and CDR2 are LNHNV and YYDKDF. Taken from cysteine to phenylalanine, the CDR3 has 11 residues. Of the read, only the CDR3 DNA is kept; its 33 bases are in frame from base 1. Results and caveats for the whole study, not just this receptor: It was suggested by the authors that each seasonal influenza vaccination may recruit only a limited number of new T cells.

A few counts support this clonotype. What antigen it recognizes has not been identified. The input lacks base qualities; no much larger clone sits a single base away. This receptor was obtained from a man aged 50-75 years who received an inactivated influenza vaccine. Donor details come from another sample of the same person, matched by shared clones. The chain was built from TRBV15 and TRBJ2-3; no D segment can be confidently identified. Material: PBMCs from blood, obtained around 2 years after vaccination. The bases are TGTGCCACCAGCTCTAGAGATACGCAGTATTTT. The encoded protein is CATSSRDTQYF. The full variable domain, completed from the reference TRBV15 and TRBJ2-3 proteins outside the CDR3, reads DAMVIQNPRYQVTQFGKPVTLSCSQTLNHNVMYWYQQKSSQAPKLLFHYYDKDFNNEADTPDNFQSRRPNTSFCFLDIRSPGLGDTAMYLCATSSRDTQYFGPGTRLTVL.